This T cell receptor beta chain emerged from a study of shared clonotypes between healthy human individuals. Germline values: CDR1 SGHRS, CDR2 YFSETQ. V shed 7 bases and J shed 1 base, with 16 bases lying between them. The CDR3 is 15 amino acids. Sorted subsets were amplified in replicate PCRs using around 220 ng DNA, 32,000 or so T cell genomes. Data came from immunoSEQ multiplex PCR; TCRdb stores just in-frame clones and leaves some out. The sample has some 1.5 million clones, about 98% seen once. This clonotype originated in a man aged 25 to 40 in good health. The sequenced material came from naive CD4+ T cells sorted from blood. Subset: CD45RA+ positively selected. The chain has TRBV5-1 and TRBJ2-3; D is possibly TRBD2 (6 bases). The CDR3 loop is CASYPRGSGTDTQYF. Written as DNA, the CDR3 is TGCGCCAGCTACCCTCGGGGGAGCGGCACAGATACGCAGTATTTT.